This T cell receptor (beta chain) originates from a study of shared clonotypes between healthy human individuals. Overall study: Each donor's CD4 naive and CD4 memory cells filled three plates apiece, CD8 naive two, and CD8 memory one. Study results and caveats: Clonotype sharing among donors was thought likely to change with sequencing depth. Naive subsets generally had larger estimated richness than memory subsets.

V was pared by 5 bases and J by 2 bases, with 9 bases between. The CDR3 has 14 residues. The germline V gene encodes CDR1 SEHNR and CDR2 FQNEAQ (reference sequence). As regards this clone: Its antigen is unknown.

Only in-frame clones appear in the TCRdb table, and some are missing; sequencing was by immunoSEQ multiplex PCR. The table includes some 1.4 million clones, roughly 96% detected once. The specimen was naive CD4+ T cells sorted from blood. Subset indicated: CD45RA+ positively selected. The chain combines TRBV7-9 with TRBJ1-4, with TRBD1 as a possible D gene (5 bases). The source is a man younger than 45 in good health. CDR3 residues: CASSPGVTNEKLFF. The CDR3 DNA follows: TGTGCCAGCAGCCCGGGGGTTACTAATGAAAAACTGTTTTTT.